This T cell receptor beta chain is drawn from a study of OX40 agonist ivuxolimab in advanced cancers. Overall study: Patients assigned to dose escalation were diagnosed with hepatocellular carcinoma, melanoma, renal cell or head and neck cancer. Study-wide results and caveats: Expanded clones were, on average, more numerous among CD8+ T cells than CD4+. Clonal expansion was seen in CD4+ and CD8+ blood T cells by week 6 at 0.1 to 3.0 mg/kg.

CDR1 and CDR2 (germline): SGHNT, YYREEE (reference sequence). Germline trimming cut 4 bases from V and 3 bases from J; bases unmatched to any gene: 6. The CDR3 loop spans 15 amino acids. With respect to this clone: The antigen remains undetermined.

Method: immunoSEQ multiplex PCR; TCRdb's copy keeps in-frame clones and lacks some. The profile shows more than 75,000 clones, around 83% of them singletons. The sequence derives from an adult with an advanced solid tumor such as melanoma, head and neck, liver or kidney cancer. The sample here was CD4+ or CD8+ T cells sorted from blood, taken in a trial of the OX40 agonist ivuxolimab. This chain links TRBV5-4 with TRBJ2-1, with 8 bases fitting TRBD2. CDR3 in DNA: TGTGCCAGCAGCCCCAATAGCGGGAACTACAATGAGCAGTTCTTC. Residues: CASSPNSGNYNEQFF.